This T cell receptor beta chain was identified in a study of Tregs in tolerant kidney transplant recipients. Study observations and caveats: Biological reproducibility was not directly addressed, but technical replication error appeared minimal. Few patients were studied, so findings need validation in larger groups.

The CDR3 covers 17 residues. Unmatched junction bases numbered 3, after V lost 1 base and J lost 2 bases. Germline values: CDR1 PRHDT, CDR2 FYEKMQ (reference sequence). Concerning this clone: Its antigen is currently unknown.

Clones were read by immunoSEQ multiplex PCR, and TCRdb kept only the in-frame ones, dropping some. The sample lists tens of thousands of clones; around 83% were seen once. CD4+CD25+CD127- Tregs, CD4+CD25- non-Tregs, CD4 and CD8 cells were sorted. The rearrangement joins TRBV13 to TRBJ2-5; 14 bases are a match to TRBD2. What was sequenced was CD4+ T cells from blood. This TCR derives from a human donor in good health. Here the CDR3 reads CASSLVGLAGVQETQYF. CDR3 in DNA: TGTGCCAGCAGCTTAGTGGGACTAGCGGGGGTTCAAGAGACCCAGTACTTC.